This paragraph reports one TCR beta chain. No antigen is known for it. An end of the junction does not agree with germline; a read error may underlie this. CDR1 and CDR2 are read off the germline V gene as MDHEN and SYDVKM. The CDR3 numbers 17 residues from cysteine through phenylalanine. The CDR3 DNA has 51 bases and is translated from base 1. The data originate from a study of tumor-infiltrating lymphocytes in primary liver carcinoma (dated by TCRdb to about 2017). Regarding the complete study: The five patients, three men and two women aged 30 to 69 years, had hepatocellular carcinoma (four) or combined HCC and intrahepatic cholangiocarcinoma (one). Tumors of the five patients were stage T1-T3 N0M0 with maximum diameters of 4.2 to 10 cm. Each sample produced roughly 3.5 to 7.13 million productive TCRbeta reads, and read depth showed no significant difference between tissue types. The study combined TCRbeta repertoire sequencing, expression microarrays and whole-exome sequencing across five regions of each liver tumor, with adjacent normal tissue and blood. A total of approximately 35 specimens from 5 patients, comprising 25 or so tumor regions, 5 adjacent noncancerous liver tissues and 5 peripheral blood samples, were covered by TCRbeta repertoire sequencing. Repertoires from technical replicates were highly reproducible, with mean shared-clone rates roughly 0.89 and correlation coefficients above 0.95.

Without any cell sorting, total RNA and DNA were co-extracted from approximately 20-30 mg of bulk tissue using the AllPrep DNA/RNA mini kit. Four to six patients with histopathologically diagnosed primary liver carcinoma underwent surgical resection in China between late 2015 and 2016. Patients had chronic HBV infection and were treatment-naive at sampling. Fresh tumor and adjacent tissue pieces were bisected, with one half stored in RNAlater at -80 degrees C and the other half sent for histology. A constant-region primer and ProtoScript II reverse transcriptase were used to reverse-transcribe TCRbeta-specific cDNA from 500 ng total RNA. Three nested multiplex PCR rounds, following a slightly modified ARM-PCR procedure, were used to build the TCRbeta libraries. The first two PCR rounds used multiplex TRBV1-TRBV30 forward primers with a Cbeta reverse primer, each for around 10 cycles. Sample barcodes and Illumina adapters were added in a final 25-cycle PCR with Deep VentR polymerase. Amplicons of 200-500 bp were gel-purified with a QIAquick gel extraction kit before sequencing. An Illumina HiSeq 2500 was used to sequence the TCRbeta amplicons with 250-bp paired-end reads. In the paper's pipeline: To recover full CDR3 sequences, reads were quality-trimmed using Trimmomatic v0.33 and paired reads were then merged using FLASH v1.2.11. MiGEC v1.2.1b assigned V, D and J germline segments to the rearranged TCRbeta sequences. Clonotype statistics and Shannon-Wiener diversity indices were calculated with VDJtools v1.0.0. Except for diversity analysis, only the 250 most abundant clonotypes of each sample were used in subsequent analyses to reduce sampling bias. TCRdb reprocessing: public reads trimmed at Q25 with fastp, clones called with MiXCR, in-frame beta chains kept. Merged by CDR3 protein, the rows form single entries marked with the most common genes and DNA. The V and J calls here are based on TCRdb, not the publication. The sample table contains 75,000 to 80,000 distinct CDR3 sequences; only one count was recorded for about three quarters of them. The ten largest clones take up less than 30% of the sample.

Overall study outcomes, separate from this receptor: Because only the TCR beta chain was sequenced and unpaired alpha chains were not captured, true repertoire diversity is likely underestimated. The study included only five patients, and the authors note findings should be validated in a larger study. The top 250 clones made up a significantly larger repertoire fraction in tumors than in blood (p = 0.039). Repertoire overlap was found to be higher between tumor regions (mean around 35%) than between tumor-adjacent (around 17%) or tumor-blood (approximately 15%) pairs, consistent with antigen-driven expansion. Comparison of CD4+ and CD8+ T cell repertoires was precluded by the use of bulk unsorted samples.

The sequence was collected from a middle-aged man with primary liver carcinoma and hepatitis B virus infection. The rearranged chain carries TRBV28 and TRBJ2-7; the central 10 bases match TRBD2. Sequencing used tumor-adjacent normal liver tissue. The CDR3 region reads CTSSFPIAGGLTYEQYF. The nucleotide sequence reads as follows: TGTACCAGCAGTTTCCCCATAGCGGGGGGCCTAACCTACGAGCAATACTTC.